What follows is one T cell receptor (beta chain) and its context. This record comes from a study of preoperative IRX-2 immunotherapy in early breast cancer. This CDR3 has 14 amino acids. The J segment lost 1 base and the V segment lost 2 bases, leaving 3 bases of the junction unmatched. Germline V gives CDR1 SGHRS, CDR2 YFSETQ. Treatment in this sample: preoperative locoregional IRX-2 cytokine immunotherapy. The assay was immunoSEQ multiplex PCR, and TCRdb's table has in-frame clones only and misses some. The data hold about 98,000 clones, with roughly 85% observed a single time. The chain joins TRBV5-1 to TRBJ2-7, with 7 bases matching TRBD2. The sequence was collected from a human donor with breast cancer. The sample here was tumor tissue, taken after IRX-2 immunotherapy. For the CDR3, the DNA is TGCGCCAGCAGCTTTTCGGGACTATCCTACGAGCAGTACTTC. Amino acid sequence: CASSFSGLSYEQYF.